This TCR beta chain was recorded in a study of T cell clonotyping in hematopoietic cell transplantation. Assay used: immunoSEQ multiplex PCR; TCRdb lists only in-frame clones, some missing. The sample has roughly 17,000 clones; 85% to 95% are singletons. Germline trimming cut 4 bases from V and 7 bases from J; bases unmatched to any gene: 8. The CDR3 runs 14 residues. CDR1 and CDR2 from the germline V gene are SGHDT and YYEEEE. Study observations and caveats: After transplant, recipient diversity fell while pathologically expanded clonotypes grew through day 180. No sorting was done, leaving CD4 and CD8 contributions mixed.

In the case of this clone: What it binds is unknown.

Input material: peripheral blood mononuclear cells. This receptor was obtained from a man aged 40-49 years in good health. Some clones in this sample may be carry-over from other donors' samples. V usage is TRBV5-6 and J usage is TRBJ1-2, with 9 positions matching TRBD1. CDR3 sequence reads: CASSLGQGLIGYTF. The CDR3 region has the DNA TGTGCCAGCAGCCTTGGACAGGGGTTGATTGGCTACACCTTC.